This T cell receptor (beta chain) was documented in a study of T cells in Graves' hyperthyroidism and ophthalmopathy. Study conclusions and caveats: Blood held most thyroid clonotypes expanded above 0.001 frequency.

This clonotype showed up many times. Its antigen is not identified. TCR beta CDR3 regions were amplified from RNA. Researchers ran a first-round RT-PCR on the TCR CDR3 using the HTBI primer set. MiXCR, run by TCRdb on the multiplex PCR reads, gives a single entry per CDR3 protein. The sample yields roughly 500,000 distinct CDR3 sequences, under 60% seen once. The V and J ends lost 2 bases and 2 bases respectively, with 11 bases between them. CDR1 SGHRS and CDR2 YFSETQ come from the germline V gene. The CDR3 is made up of 14 amino acids. The chain joins TRBV5-1 to TRBJ2-7; maybe TRBD2 (5 bases). The sample consisted of peripheral blood or thyroid tissue (not recorded which). This clonotype was sampled from an adult woman with Graves' disease, either hyperthyroidism or ophthalmopathy (not recorded which). CDR3 nucleotides: TGCGCCAGCAGCTTTTTAGGGAGCCCCTACGAGCAGTACTTC. Its translation is CASSFLGSPYEQYF.